This entry lists 32 T cell receptor beta chains sequenced from one sample in a study of T cells after yellow fever vaccination. Via MiXCR, TCRdb re-called the 5' RACE reads, giving one row per CDR3 protein. The table has approximately 300,000 distinct CDR3 sequences, roughly a tenth seen once. This specimen consisted of CD4+ T cells sorted from PBMCs, obtained 45 days after the yellow fever booster vaccination. These receptor sequences come from a man aged 18 to 29 who received the YFV17D yellow fever vaccine.

This chain links TRBV9 with TRBJ1-3; no clear D gene. CDR1 and CDR2 (germline): SGDLS, YYNGEE. Trimming left V 0 bases short and J 3 bases short, with 10 bases between. The CDR3 runs to 15 residues. The CDR3, as DNA: TGTGCCAGCAGCGTAGAGTCGTTCGGTGGAAACACCATATATTTT. Its protein product is CASSVESFGGNTIYF.

There are a few counts of this clonotype. The genes are TRBV18 and TRBJ2-7; D not resolved. The V gene's germline CDR1 is KGHSH and CDR2 LQKENI. Trimming cost V 3 bases and J 7 bases, with 16 bases left between them. This CDR3 contains 14 residues. CDR3 loop: CASSPRGGPAEQYF. The CDR3 nucleotides read TGTGCCAGCTCACCCCGAGGCGGACCCGCGGAGCAGTACTTC.

This clonotype was found a few times. The chain joins TRBV7-3 to TRBJ2-3; 9 bases agree with TRBD2. V lost 6 bases to trimming and J lost 2 bases; unmatched junction nucleotides: 9. CDR3 size: 16 residues. Germline loops: CDR1 SGHTA, CDR2 FQGTGA. The CDR3, as DNA: TGTGCCAGCAGTCGGAAGGGACTAGCTAACACAGATACGCAGTATTTT. Residues: CASSRKGLANTDTQYF.

This clonotype was detected only a few times. Lacking the conserved final phenylalanine or tryptophan, this CDR3 likely reflects a read error. It is unclear where the CDR3 begins or ends on the DNA, so no DNA is shown, and the CDR3 is as TCRdb lists it. The rearrangement uses TRBV12-3 or TRBV12-4 and TRBJ2-4; TRBD2, the D gene given by the table, was not confirmed from the DNA. Termini included, the CDR3 measures 12 amino acids. The CDR3 loop is CASSLSRTSFRL.

The gene calls are TRBV10-3 and TRBJ2-3; the D is unclear. The V gene lost 4 bases and the J gene lost 0 bases, with 8 bases spanning the gap. Germline V gene data show CDR1 as ENHRY and CDR2 as SYGVKD. The CDR3 length is 14 residues. The CDR3: CAISGDFSTDTQYF. The CDR3 DNA follows: TGTGCCATCAGTGGAGATTTCAGCACAGATACGCAGTATTTT.

This clonotype was observed a few times. V is TRBV20-1 and J is TRBJ1-5, with TRBD1 matching over 12 bases. With 3 bases clipped from V and 6 bases from J, the junction kept 6 bases outside the gene matches. This CDR3 region has 15 residues. Germline V gene lookup returns CDR1 DFQATT and CDR2 SNEGSKA (reference sequence). CDR3 sequence reads: CSARSGTGGGQPQHF. The CDR3 DNA reads TGCAGTGCTAGGTCGGGGACAGGGGGCGGTCAGCCCCAGCATTTT.

This clonotype was counted many times. The chain uses TRBV10-3 and TRBJ2-7, with 9 nucleotides matching TRBD1. The germline V gene encodes CDR1 ENHRY and CDR2 SYGVKD. V dropped 9 bases and J dropped 4; count of bases not matched to a gene: 7. The CDR3 totals 13 residues. The CDR3 loop is CAIAGQGFYEQYF. CDR3 coding DNA: TGTGCCATTGCGGGACAGGGTTTTTACGAGCAGTACTTC.

This clonotype was recorded at least ten times. This rearrangement joins TRBV4-3 to TRBJ2-3; either TRBD1 or TRBD2 may fit D (5 bases each). V was trimmed by 1 base and J by 2 bases, leaving 10 bases between them. CDR3 length equals 15 residues. The germline gives CDR1 LGHNA, CDR2 YSLEER. The CDR3 bases are TGCGCCAGCAGCCAAGTTATGGGGGTCACAGATACGCAGTATTTT. Its protein product is CASSQVMGVTDTQYF.

This clonotype was observed a few times. This rearrangement joins TRBV28 to TRBJ1-1, with 8 bases lining up with TRBD1. Trimming cost V 3 bases and J 4 bases; bases outside gene matches: 7. Germline V gives CDR1 MDHEN, CDR2 SYDVKM. This CDR3 has 15 residues. The CDR3 nucleotides read TGTGCCAGCAGTTTTAATGACAGGGGAGGCACTGAAGCTTTCTTT. Its protein product is CASSFNDRGGTEAFF.

This sequence joins TRBV6-2 or TRBV6-3 and TRBJ1-1; 9 bases agree with TRBD1. The CDR3 covers 15 residues. V trimming: 6 bases; J trimming: 4 bases; junction bases outside the gene matches: 9. CDR1 MNHEY and CDR2 SVGEGT come from the germline V gene. CDR3 region: CASSSAGQGGTEAFF. The CDR3 DNA sequence: TGTGCCAGCAGCTCAGCGGGACAGGGTGGCACTGAAGCTTTCTTT.

This clonotype was detected many times. Here the CDR3 reads CASSLYQGNTEAFF. The CDR3 nucleotides read TGCGCCAGCAGTCTTTATCAGGGGAACACTGAAGCTTTCTTT. The rearrangement links TRBV4-1 to TRBJ1-1; a possible D gene is TRBD1 (5 bases). CDR3 length: 14 amino acids. V was pared by 6 bases and J by 1 base, with 12 bases between. In germline, CDR1 is MGHRA, CDR2 YSYEKL.

The chain joins TRBV5-1 to TRBJ2-5, with D perhaps matching TRBD1 or TRBD2 (7 bases each). V lost 4 bases and J lost 1, with 11 bases in between. This CDR3 spans 14 amino acids. Germline assignment: CDR1 SGHRS and CDR2 YFSETQ. CDR3 bases: TGCGCCAGCAGCGGGGGGGACAGCCAAGAGACCCAGTACTTC. This codes for CASSGGDSQETQYF.

The chain links TRBV6-5 to TRBJ1-3; D is unclear. Between the trimmed V and J ends, which lost 0 bases and 0 bases, there was a span of 6 bases. Germline V lookup: CDR1 MNHEY, CDR2 SVGAGI. The CDR3 runs to 15 residues. This chain's CDR3 is CASSYSTHSGNTIYF. CDR3 nucleotide sequence: TGTGCCAGCAGTTACTCGACCCACTCTGGAAACACCATATATTTT.

This clonotype has a handful of counts. This chain connects TRBV29-1 to TRBJ2-5; D gene ambiguous. There are 14 residues in the CDR3. V lost 0 bases and J 4 bases, leaving 12 bases between the germline ends. Germline V gene sequence: CDR1 SQVTM, CDR2 ANQGSEA. CDR3 coding DNA: TGCAGCGTTGAAGATCAAGAATCCGTAGAGACCCAGTACTTC. This encodes CSVEDQESVETQYF.

The CDR3 protein is CASSTGTGPVVGTGELFF. As DNA, the CDR3 is TGTGCCAGTAGTACCGGGACAGGGCCTGTGGTTGGCACCGGGGAGCTGTTTTTT. The rearrangement links TRBV19 to TRBJ2-2, with 9 nucleotides matching TRBD1. Germline V gives CDR1 LNHDA, CDR2 SQIVND (reference sequence). The CDR3 consists of 18 residues. Losses at the gene ends were 4 bases for V and 4 bases for J; bases not matched to a gene: 13.

This clonotype was observed a few times. The J gene is TRBJ1-3, the V gene TRBV12-3 or TRBV12-4; TRBD1 matches at 7 bases. The length of the CDR3 is 17 residues. V was clipped by 7 bases and J by 0 bases; unmatched bases: 12. The CDR3 DNA reads as TGTGCCAGCAATCCTAGGGGGCGGGCGAGCTCTGGAAACACCATATATTTT. Translation: CASNPRGRASSGNTIYF.

The chain uses TRBV20-1 and TRBJ1-2, with D possibly being TRBD1 (6 bases). Trimming pared 3 bases from V and 5 bases from J, leaving 13 bases between. This CDR3 comprises 13 residues. Germline-derived CDR1 and CDR2 are DFQATT and SNEGSKA (reference sequence). CDR3 in amino acids: CSARRGGPYGYTF. In DNA, the CDR3 is TGCAGTGCTAGGCGGGGGGGCCCGTATGGCTACACCTTC.

The chain joins TRBV7-2 to TRBJ1-1; 8 nucleotides match TRBD1. Germline V CDR1 and CDR2: SGHTA, FQGNSA. V gave up 4 bases and J gave up 4 bases; unmatched junction bases: 5. This CDR3 region has 14 residues. The DNA for the CDR3 is TGTGCCAGCAGCTCGACAGGGGTGAGCACTGAAGCTTTCTTT. Translated, it gives CASSSTGVSTEAFF.

The chain combines TRBV5-1 with TRBJ2-7; 9 nucleotides agree with TRBD1. The germline CDR1 and CDR2 sequences are SGHRS and YFSETQ. Losses at the gene ends were 5 bases for V and 5 bases for J; bases not matched to a gene: 11. The CDR3 is 15 residues long. DNA of the CDR3: TGCGCCAGCAGGGGCCGGGACAGGGAATCCAACGAGCAGTACTTC. Its translation: CASRGRDRESNEQYF.

This clonotype was counted at least ten times. CDR3 nucleotide sequence: TGTGCCAGCAGGAGTATCGACGAGCAGTACTTC. It is translated as CASRSIDEQYF. The chain couples TRBV3-1 to TRBJ2-7; no reliable D call. This CDR3 comprises 11 residues. The germline V gene encodes CDR1 LGHDT and CDR2 YNNKEL (reference sequence). The V and J ends lost 6 bases and 5 bases respectively, with 8 bases between them.

This clonotype came up a few times. This rearrangement joins TRBV5-1 to TRBJ2-2; 8 positions agree with TRBD1. The CDR3 is 16 amino acids. Trimming took 3 bases from V and 5 from J; bases not matched to a gene: 9. Germline V gene data show CDR1 as SGHRS and CDR2 as YFSETQ. The DNA of the CDR3 is TGCGCCAGCAGCTCCTACGGACAGGGAAATACCGGGGAGCTGTTTTTT. Translating gives CASSSYGQGNTGELFF.

This clonotype was counted many times. The chain has TRBV27 and TRBJ2-5; perhaps TRBD1 as D (5 bases). The V and J ends lost 0 bases and 3 bases respectively, with 8 bases between them. Looked up from germline, CDR1 is MNHEY and CDR2 is SMNVEV (reference sequence). This CDR3 comprises 14 residues. CDR3 sequence: CASSLSRREETQYF. DNA of the CDR3: TGTGCCAGCAGTTTATCCCGCAGGGAAGAGACCCAGTACTTC.

This clonotype occurred a few times. The J gene is TRBJ2-2, the V gene TRBV9, with TRBD1 matching 11 bases. After removal of 4 bases from V and 5 bases from J, the junction contained 7 bases not matched to a gene. The CDR3 has 16 residues. Germline loops: CDR1 SGDLS, CDR2 YYNGEE. The CDR3 protein is CASSSGTGGFTGELFF. Here the CDR3 DNA reads TGTGCCAGCAGCTCCGGGACAGGGGGTTTTACCGGGGAGCTGTTTTTT.

The rearrangement uses TRBV6-5 and TRBJ1-1, with D uncertain. CDR3 size: 17 residues. Germline lookup yields CDR1 MNHEY and CDR2 SVGAGI. Trimming removed 0 bases from V and 0 bases from J, with 14 bases in between. The CDR3 region is CASSYSVAGSMNTEAFF. In nucleotides, the CDR3 is TGTGCCAGCAGTTACTCAGTCGCCGGGAGCATGAACACTGAAGCTTTCTTT.

This sequence joins TRBV4-3 and TRBJ1-5, with TRBD1 matching 11 bases. The CDR3 has 17 amino acids. CDR1 is LGHNA, CDR2 YSLEER, per germline. The V segment lost 1 base and the J segment 5 bases; nucleotides outside the gene matches: 7. The CDR3 protein is CASSQVVPGQGDQPQHF. The CDR3 DNA reads TGCGCCAGCAGCCAAGTGGTCCCGGGACAGGGGGATCAGCCCCAGCATTTT.

This clonotype was counted a few times. The rearrangement links TRBV7-9 to TRBJ1-4; no clear D. Trimming left V 2 bases short and J 3 bases short, with 7 bases between. Germline V CDR1 and CDR2: SEHNR, FQNEAQ (reference sequence). The length of the CDR3 is 14 residues. The CDR3 sequence is CASSLSGANEKLFF. Here the CDR3 DNA reads TGTGCCAGCAGCTTATCAGGTGCTAATGAAAAACTGTTTTTT.

This clonotype came up a few times. The CDR3 DNA reads TGTGCCAGCTCACCCCGGACAGTAACTAATGAAAAACTGTTTTTT. Translated, it gives CASSPRTVTNEKLFF. The genes are TRBV18 and TRBJ1-4, with a weak D call TRBD1 (6 bases). Germline V gives CDR1 KGHSH, CDR2 LQKENI. V was pared by 3 bases and J by 1 base, with 9 bases between. The CDR3 extends over 15 amino acids.

This clonotype was seen at least ten times. The V call is TRBV29-1, the J call TRBJ1-1; 7 bases match TRBD1. J was trimmed by 5 bases and V by 3 bases; bases with no gene match: 12. Germline assignment: CDR1 SQVTM and CDR2 ANQGSEA. The CDR3 runs to 15 residues. CDR3 residues: CSVEETQGPGTEAFF. The CDR3 DNA reads as TGCAGCGTTGAGGAAACACAGGGGCCGGGAACTGAAGCTTTCTTT.

V usage is TRBV12-5 and J usage is TRBJ2-1; D gene uncertain. With 7 bases removed from V and 3 bases from J, the gap between germline ends came to 10 bases. The CDR3 runs to 13 residues. Germline assignment: CDR1 LGHNT and CDR2 FRNRAP. The CDR3 region is CASAGRNYNEQFF. The DNA for the CDR3 is TGTGCTAGTGCGGGCAGGAACTACAATGAGCAGTTCTTC. The full variable domain, its missing parts supplied by reference TRBV12-5 and TRBJ2-1, is DARVTQTPRHKVTEMGQEVTMRCQPILGHNTVFWYRQTMMQGLELLAYFRNRAPLDDSGMPKDRFSAEMPDATLATLKIQPSEPRDSAVYFCASAGRNYNEQFFGPGTRLTVL.

The CDR3 reads CASSSSNGYTF. DNA for the CDR3: TGTGCCAGCAGCTCTTCGAATGGCTACACCTTC. The rearrangement links TRBV7-9 to TRBJ1-2; no clear D gene. CDR1 and CDR2 (germline): SEHNR, FQNEAQ (reference sequence). The ends were cut back, 4 bases at V and 6 bases at J, with 6 bases in the middle. The length of the CDR3 is 11 residues.

The chain joins TRBV7-9 to TRBJ2-7, with TRBD1 identical over 12 bases. The CDR3 loop spans 14 amino acids. The junction had 4 bases not matched to a gene; V was cut back by 4 bases and J by 6 bases. Germline V gene data show CDR1 as SEHNR and CDR2 as FQNEAQ (reference sequence). The CDR3 DNA reads as TGTGCCAGCAGCTCCGGGACAGGGGGCTTCGAGCAGTACTTC. Its protein is CASSSGTGGFEQYF.

The chain has TRBV28 and TRBJ2-5; D remains ambiguous. V dropped 3 bases and J dropped 1 base, with 3 bases sitting between them. CDR1 and CDR2 from the germline V gene are MDHEN and SYDVKM. This CDR3 is 12 amino acids long. CDR3 coding DNA: TGTGCCAGCAGTTTGATCCAAGAGACCCAGTACTTC. This translates into CASSLIQETQYF.